The next 21 T cell receptor beta chains were all read from a single sample in a study of cytomegalovirus exposure and HLA in healthy donors. Sequencing was performed with immunoSEQ multiplex PCR; in TCRdb, only in-frame clones are kept and a portion is missing. The sample contains about 400,000 clones, 86% of which appear only once. Sequences were obtained from PBMCs. The receptors stem from a woman between 18 and 30 years old in good health and CMV-seronegative.

V usage is TRBV5-1 and J usage is TRBJ2-3; 7 nucleotides line up with TRBD1. The CDR3 runs 14 residues. From germline, CDR1 is SGHRS and CDR2 YFSETQ. Unmatched junction bases numbered 6, after V lost 6 bases and J lost 2 bases. The CDR3 is CASTMGQNTDTQYF. The CDR3 DNA is TGCGCCAGCACCATGGGACAGAACACAGATACGCAGTATTTT.

This chain uses TRBV27 with TRBJ1-5; 7 nucleotides line up with TRBD1. This CDR3 contains 14 residues. V was pared by 4 bases and J by 7 bases, with 7 bases of the junction left unmatched. Germline V gene sequence: CDR1 MNHEY, CDR2 SMNVEV (reference sequence). CDR3 sequence (DNA): TGTGCCAGCAGTTCCAAGGGGGCGGGACAGCCCCAGCATTTT. Translating gives CASSSKGAGQPQHF.

The genes are TRBV5-5 and TRBJ1-4, with D perhaps matching TRBD1 (5 bases). CDR1 is SGHKS and CDR2 is YYEKEE in the germline V gene (reference sequence). The CDR3 totals 18 residues. With 4 bases removed from V and 0 bases from J, the gap between germline ends came to 19 bases. CDR3 in amino acids: CASSPYGGVRATNEKLFF. The CDR3 DNA reads TGTGCCAGCAGCCCCTACGGGGGGGTAAGGGCAACTAATGAAAAACTGTTTTTT.

J is TRBJ2-1 and V is TRBV5-1, with TRBD2 identical over 7 bases. Germline V gene data show CDR1 as SGHRS and CDR2 as YFSETQ. After removal of 6 bases from V and 7 bases from J, the junction contained 10 bases not matched to a gene. The CDR3 consists of 14 residues. CDR3 nucleotide sequence: TGCGCCAGCACCTTAACGGGGGGTCAAAATGAGCAGTTCTTC. Translation gives CASTLTGGQNEQFF.

V gene TRBV10-3 combines with J gene TRBJ1-1, with D uncertain. Trimming removed 0 bases at V and 2 bases at J, with 13 bases between. The CDR3 is made up of 16 amino acids. Looked up from germline, CDR1 is ENHRY and CDR2 is SYGVKD. CDR3 loop: CAISESSRQTNTEAFF. The CDR3 DNA sequence: TGTGCCATCAGTGAGTCGAGTCGGCAGACTAACACTGAAGCTTTCTTT.

The chain links TRBV28 to TRBJ1-6; weak D call: TRBD1 (5 bases). This CDR3 is 16 amino acids long. Germline V gene data show CDR1 as MDHEN and CDR2 as SYDVKM. V shed 1 base and J shed 0 bases, with 7 bases lying between them. CDR3 DNA sequence: TGTGCCAGCAGTTTATCGCAGGGCTCCTATAATTCACCCCTCCACTTT. Encoded protein: CASSLSQGSYNSPLHF.

J is TRBJ2-2 and V is TRBV6-6; possible D gene TRBD1, 6 bases. The length of the CDR3 is 15 residues. Germline V CDR1 and CDR2: MNHNY, SVGAGI (reference sequence). With 6 bases removed from V and 8 bases from J, the gap between germline ends came to 19 bases. CDR3 DNA sequence: TGTGCCAGCAGCCCCAGGCAGGGGAGAATAGGGGAGCTGTTTTTT. Amino acids: CASSPRQGRIGELFF.

CDR3 sequence (DNA): TGTGCCAGCAGCCAAGAGGAGTATGGCTACACCTTC. Its translation: CASSQEEYGYTF. J is TRBJ1-2 and V is TRBV4-2; D is ambiguous. The CDR3 is 12 residues long. V was shortened by 0 bases and J by 5 bases, with 4 bases between the two germline ends. In germline, CDR1 is LGHNA, CDR2 YNFKEQ.

This clone was picked up one time. V usage is TRBV30 and J usage is TRBJ1-1; unclear D gene. From germline, CDR1 is GTSNPN and CDR2 SVGIG (reference sequence). CDR3 length: 14 residues. Trimming took 5 bases from V and 2 from J, leaving 15 bases between them. The CDR3 protein is CAWALNGGNTEAFF. The CDR3 bases are TGTGCCTGGGCACTTAACGGAGGAAACACTGAAGCTTTCTTT.

V usage is TRBV7-2 and J usage is TRBJ2-3; D ambiguous. V lost 1 base to trimming and J lost 5 bases, with 7 bases between them. The CDR3 extends over 13 amino acids. Germline CDR1 SGHTA, CDR2 FQGNSA. This chain's CDR3 is CASSLGGRDTQYF. The DNA of the CDR3 is TGTGCCAGCAGCTTAGGTGGTAGAGATACGCAGTATTTT. The whole variable domain, remainder taken from reference TRBV7-2 and TRBJ2-3, is GAGVSQSPSNKVTEKGKDVELRCDPISGHTALYWYRQSLGQGLEFLIYFQGNSAPDKSGLPSDRFSAERTGGSVSTLTIQRTQQEDSAVYLCASSLGGRDTQYFGPGTRLTVL.

The chain links TRBV7-8 to TRBJ1-3; TRBD1 matches 8 bases. This CDR3 region has 14 residues. V lost 3 bases and J lost 6; bases outside the gene matches: 4. In germline, CDR1 is SGHVS, CDR2 FQNEAQ. This CDR3 reads CASSFDRGVNTIYF. The CDR3 region has the DNA TGTGCCAGCAGCTTCGACAGGGGTGTAAACACCATATATTTT.

In its sample, this clone was seen a few times. The chain employs TRBV5-1 and TRBJ2-1; D may be TRBD2 (6 bases). Germline-derived CDR1 and CDR2 are SGHRS and YFSETQ. The CDR3 extends over 13 amino acids. V was pared by 1 base and J by 4 bases, with 6 bases between. For the CDR3, the DNA is TGCGCCAGCAGCTTGAGCGGGTACAATGAGCAGTTCTTC. Protein: CASSLSGYNEQFF.

The chain is built from TRBV19 and TRBJ2-7; D remains ambiguous. Germline lookup yields CDR1 LNHDA and CDR2 SQIVND (reference sequence). This CDR3 comprises 15 residues. V was shortened by 5 bases and J by 3 bases, with 17 bases between the two germline ends. CDR3 coding DNA: TGTGCCAGTAGTGGCGAACTAAAGGATTTCTACGAGCAGTACTTC. Its protein product is CASSGELKDFYEQYF.

This clone occurred once. DNA of the CDR3: TGTGCCAGCTCTGGGGGGGCCCAAGAGACCCAGTACTTC. Its translation: CASSGGAQETQYF. This chain uses TRBV18 with TRBJ2-5; possibly TRBD2 for D (7 bases). Germline V gene lookup returns CDR1 KGHSH and CDR2 LQKENI. This CDR3 is built from 13 residues. Trimming pared 6 bases from V and 1 base from J, leaving 9 bases between.

This chain links TRBV7-9 with TRBJ2-2; 8 bases line up with TRBD2. The CDR3 length is 17 residues. V lost 7 bases, J lost 7 bases, and 17 bases stayed unmatched. CDR1 SEHNR and CDR2 FQNEAQ come from the germline V gene (reference sequence). The CDR3 region is CASTPPTTGGRGGELFF. CDR3 sequence (DNA): TGTGCCAGCACCCCCCCCACGACGGGGGGGCGAGGCGGGGAGCTGTTTTTT.

This sequence joins TRBV2 and TRBJ1-4, with TRBD1 identical over 8 bases. The CDR3 runs to 14 residues. V was pared by 6 bases and J by 4 bases, with 4 bases of the junction left unmatched. The germline CDR1 and CDR2 sequences are SNHLY and FYNNEI. The CDR3 DNA reads as TGTGCCAGCAGGGGGGACAGGCTTAATGAAAAACTGTTTTTT. Protein product: CASRGDRLNEKLFF.

Turning to this clone: One end of the junction varies from germline; a read error may be responsible. The V gene is TRBV7-9, the J gene TRBJ1-1; D might be TRBD1 (5 bases). The CDR3 covers 13 residues. Germline V lookup: CDR1 SEHNR, CDR2 FQNEAQ (reference sequence). CDR3 nucleotides: TGTGCCAGCACCTCTTTTCGGACAACTCGAGCTCTCTTT. As protein: CASTSFRTTRALF.

This clone was observed a few times. The chain employs TRBV2 and TRBJ1-1; D call uncertain. The CDR3 loop spans 11 amino acids. CDR1 and CDR2 (germline): SNHLY, FYNNEI. Trimming left V 6 bases short and J 11 bases short, with 13 bases between. The CDR3: CASSSTPRAFF. Written as DNA, the CDR3 is TGTGCCAGCAGCTCTACTCCGCGGGCTTTCTTT.

V and J are TRBV7-3 and TRBJ1-1; D is perhaps TRBD1 (5 bases). The CDR3 consists of 15 residues. V was cut by 3 bases and J by 1 base, with 12 bases left in between. Germline CDR1 SGHTA, CDR2 FQGTGA. CDR3 sequence reads: CASSLTAGQNTEAFF. CDR3 coding DNA: TGTGCCAGCAGCTTGACTGCCGGACAGAACACTGAAGCTTTCTTT.

The chain has TRBV28 and TRBJ1-5; unclear D gene. Per germline, CDR1 MDHEN and CDR2 SYDVKM. This CDR3 spans 13 amino acids. V dropped 8 bases and J dropped 3 bases, with 11 bases sitting between them. This CDR3 is CASEGGHNQPQHF. As DNA, the CDR3 is TGTGCCAGCGAGGGCGGCCACAATCAGCCCCAGCATTTT.

The chain employs TRBV29-1 and TRBJ1-2; TRBD1 agrees at 8 bases. Germline V gene sequence: CDR1 SQVTM, CDR2 ANQGSEA. The CDR3 runs 14 residues. The V and J ends lost 3 bases and 1 base, in that order; junction bases with no gene match: 4. CDR3 sequence: CSVELTGVNYGYTF. CDR3 nucleotides: TGCAGCGTTGAGCTGACAGGGGTTAACTATGGCTACACCTTC.